The TCR beta chain described here comes from a study of response to subunit inactivated influenza vaccine. Overall study findings and caveats: The authors suggested that every seasonal influenza vaccination recruits few new T cells.

TCRdb re-called the RT-PCR reads with MiXCR, one entry per CDR3 protein. The top ten clones hold less than 8.5% of a sample with about 650,000 distinct CDR3 sequences, approximately 15% of them seen once. This clonotype was found a few times. Its target is unknown. J lost 1 base, V lost 1 base, and 6 bases had no gene match. Germline V gene lookup returns CDR1 MGHRA and CDR2 YSYEKL. The CDR3 has 16 residues. The V call is TRBV4-1, the J call TRBJ2-5; 7 nucleotides align to TRBD2. This sample comprised PBMCs from blood, obtained around 14 days before vaccination. The TCR comes from a man aged 50-60 years who received an inactivated influenza vaccine. The CDR3: CASSQVGGRAQETQYF. The CDR3 DNA reads as TGCGCCAGCAGCCAAGTCGGAGGGAGGGCCCAAGAGACCCAGTACTTC.